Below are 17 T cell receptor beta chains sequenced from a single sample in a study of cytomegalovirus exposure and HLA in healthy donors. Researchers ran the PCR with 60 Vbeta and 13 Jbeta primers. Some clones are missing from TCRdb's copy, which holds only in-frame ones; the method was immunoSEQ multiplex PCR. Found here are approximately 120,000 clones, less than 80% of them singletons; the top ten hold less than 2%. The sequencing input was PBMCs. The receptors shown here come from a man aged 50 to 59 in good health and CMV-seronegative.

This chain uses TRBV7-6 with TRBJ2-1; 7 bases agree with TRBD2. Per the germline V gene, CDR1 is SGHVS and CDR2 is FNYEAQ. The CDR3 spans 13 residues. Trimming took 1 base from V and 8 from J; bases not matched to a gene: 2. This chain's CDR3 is CASSLGGRDEQFF. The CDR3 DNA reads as TGTGCCAGCAGCTTAGGGGGGAGGGATGAGCAGTTCTTC.

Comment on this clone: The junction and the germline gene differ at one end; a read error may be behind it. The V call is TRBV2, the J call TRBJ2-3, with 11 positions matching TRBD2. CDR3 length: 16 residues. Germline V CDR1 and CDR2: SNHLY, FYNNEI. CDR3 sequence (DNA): TGTGCCCGCAGTGTACTAGCGGGGGCCCGCACAGATACGCAGTATTTT. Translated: CARSVLAGARTDTQYF. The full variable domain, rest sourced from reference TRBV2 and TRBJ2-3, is EPEVTQTPSHQVTQMGQEVILRCVPISNHLYFYWYRQILGQKVEFLVSFYNNEISEKSEIFDDQFSVERPDGSNFTLKIRSTKLEDSAMYFCARSVLAGARTDTQYFGPGTRLTVL.

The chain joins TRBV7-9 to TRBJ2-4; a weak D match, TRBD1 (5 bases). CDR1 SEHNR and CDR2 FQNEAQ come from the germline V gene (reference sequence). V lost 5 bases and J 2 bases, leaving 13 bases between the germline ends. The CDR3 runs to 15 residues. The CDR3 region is CASSPPRASKNIQYF. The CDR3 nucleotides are TGTGCCAGCAGCCCTCCCAGGGCGTCCAAAAACATTCAGTACTTC.

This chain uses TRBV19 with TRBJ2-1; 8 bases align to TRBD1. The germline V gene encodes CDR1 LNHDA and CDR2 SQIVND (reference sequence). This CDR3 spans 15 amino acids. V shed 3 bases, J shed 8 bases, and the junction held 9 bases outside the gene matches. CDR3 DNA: TGTGCCAGTAGTATCGGATCAGGGGGCTTATATGAGCAGTTCTTC. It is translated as CASSIGSGGLYEQFF. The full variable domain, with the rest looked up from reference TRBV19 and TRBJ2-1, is DGGITQSPKYLFRKEGQNVTLSCEQNLNHDAMYWYRQDPGQGLRLIYYSQIVNDFQKGDIAEGYSVSREKKESFPLTVTSAQKNPTAFYLCASSIGSGGLYEQFFGPGTRLTVL.

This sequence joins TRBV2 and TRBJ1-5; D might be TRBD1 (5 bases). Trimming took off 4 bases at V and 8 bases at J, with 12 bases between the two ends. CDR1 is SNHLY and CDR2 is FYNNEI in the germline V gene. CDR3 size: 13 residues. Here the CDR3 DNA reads TGTGCCAGCAGTGTCGGCAGGGCGGAGCCCCAGCATTTT. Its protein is CASSVGRAEPQHF.

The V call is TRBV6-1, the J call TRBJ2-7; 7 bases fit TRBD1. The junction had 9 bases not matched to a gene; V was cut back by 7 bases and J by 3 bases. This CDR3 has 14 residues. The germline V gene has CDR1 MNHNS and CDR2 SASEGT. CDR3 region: CASTPPGQIYEQYV. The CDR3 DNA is TGTGCCAGCACCCCCCCGGGACAGATCTACGAGCAGTACGTC.

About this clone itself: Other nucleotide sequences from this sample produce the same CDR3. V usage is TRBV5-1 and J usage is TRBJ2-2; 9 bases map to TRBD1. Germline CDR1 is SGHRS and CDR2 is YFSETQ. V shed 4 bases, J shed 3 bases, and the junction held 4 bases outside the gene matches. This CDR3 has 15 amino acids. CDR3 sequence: CASSLGDRDTGELFF. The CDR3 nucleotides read TGCGCCAGCAGCCTCGGGGACAGGGACACCGGGGAGCTGTTTTTT.

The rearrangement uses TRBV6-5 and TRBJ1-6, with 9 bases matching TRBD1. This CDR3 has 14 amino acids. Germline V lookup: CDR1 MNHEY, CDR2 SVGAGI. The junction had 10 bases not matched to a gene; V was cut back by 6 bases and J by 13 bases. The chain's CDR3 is CASSPGQGRSPLHF. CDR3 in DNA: TGTGCCAGCAGCCCGGGACAGGGAAGATCGCCCCTCCACTTT.

The CDR3 here is CASSSPGLNSPLHF. The CDR3 DNA reads TGTGCCAGCAGTTCCCCAGGGCTTAATTCACCCCTCCACTTT. The chain recombines TRBV6-6 with TRBJ1-6; possible D gene TRBD1, 5 bases. The CDR3 contains 14 residues. Germline V lookup: CDR1 MNHNY, CDR2 SVGAGI (reference sequence). V was pared by 4 bases and J by 6 bases, with 10 bases between.

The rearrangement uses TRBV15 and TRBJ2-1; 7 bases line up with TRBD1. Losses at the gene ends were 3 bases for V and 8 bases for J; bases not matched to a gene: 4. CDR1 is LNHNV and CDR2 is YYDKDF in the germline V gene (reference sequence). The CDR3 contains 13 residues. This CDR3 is CATSSRQGYEQFF. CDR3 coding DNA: TGTGCCACCAGCAGTCGACAGGGCTATGAGCAGTTCTTC. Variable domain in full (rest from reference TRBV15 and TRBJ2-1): DAMVIQNPRYQVTQFGKPVTLSCSQTLNHNVMYWYQQKSSQAPKLLFHYYDKDFNNEADTPDNFQSRRPNTSFCFLDIRSPGLGDTAMYLCATSSRQGYEQFFGPGTRLTVL.

CDR3 region: CASAGGGTETQYF. In DNA, the CDR3 is TGCGCCAGCGCTGGGGGGGGAACGGAGACCCAGTACTTC. This chain uses TRBV5-1 with TRBJ2-5; 7 positions match TRBD2. The CDR3 runs 13 residues. V dropped 7 bases and J dropped 5; count of bases not matched to a gene: 8. Germline V CDR1 and CDR2: SGHRS, YFSETQ.

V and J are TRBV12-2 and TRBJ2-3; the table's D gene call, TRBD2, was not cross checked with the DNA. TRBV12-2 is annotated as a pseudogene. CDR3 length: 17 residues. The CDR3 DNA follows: TGTGCAAGTCGCTTAAGAGGGGGGGGGCTCCTCACAGATACGCAGTATTTT. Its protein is CASRLRGGGLLTDTQYF.

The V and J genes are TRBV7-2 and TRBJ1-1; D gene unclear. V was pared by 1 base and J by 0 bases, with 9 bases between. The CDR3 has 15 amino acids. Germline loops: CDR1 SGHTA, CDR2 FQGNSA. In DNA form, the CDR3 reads TGTGCCAGCAGCTTAGGATACGGTATGAACACTGAAGCTTTCTTT. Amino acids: CASSLGYGMNTEAFF.

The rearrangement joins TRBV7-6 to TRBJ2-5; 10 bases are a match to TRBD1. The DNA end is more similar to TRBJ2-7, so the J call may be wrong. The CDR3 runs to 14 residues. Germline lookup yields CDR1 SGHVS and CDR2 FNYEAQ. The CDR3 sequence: CASSSTGGIYEQYF. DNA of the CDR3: TGTGCCAGCAGCTCGACAGGGGGCATTTACGAGCAGTACTTC.

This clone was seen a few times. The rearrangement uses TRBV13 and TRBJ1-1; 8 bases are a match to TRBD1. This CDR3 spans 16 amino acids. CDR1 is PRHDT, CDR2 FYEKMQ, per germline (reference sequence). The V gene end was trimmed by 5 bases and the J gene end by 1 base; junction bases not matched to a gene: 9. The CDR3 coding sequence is TGTGCCAGCAGCACCGACAGGGGAACGGGGAACACTGAAGCTTTCTTT. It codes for CASSTDRGTGNTEAFF. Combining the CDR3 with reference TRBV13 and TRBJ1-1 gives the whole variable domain AAGVIQSPRHLIKEKRETATLKCYPIPRHDTVYWYQQGPGQDPQFLISFYEKMQSDKGSIPDRFSAQQFSDYHSELNMSSLELGDSALYFCASSTDRGTGNTEAFFGQGTRLTVV.

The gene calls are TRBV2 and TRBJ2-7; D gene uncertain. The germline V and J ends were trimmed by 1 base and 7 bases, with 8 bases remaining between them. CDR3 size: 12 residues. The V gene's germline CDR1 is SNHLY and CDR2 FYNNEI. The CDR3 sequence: CASSEGITEQYF. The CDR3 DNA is TGTGCCAGCAGTGAAGGAATTACTGAGCAGTACTTC. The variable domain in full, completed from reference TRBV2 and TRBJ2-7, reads EPEVTQTPSHQVTQMGQEVILRCVPISNHLYFYWYRQILGQKVEFLVSFYNNEISEKSEIFDDQFSVERPDGSNFTLKIRSTKLEDSAMYFCASSEGITEQYFGPGTRLTVT.

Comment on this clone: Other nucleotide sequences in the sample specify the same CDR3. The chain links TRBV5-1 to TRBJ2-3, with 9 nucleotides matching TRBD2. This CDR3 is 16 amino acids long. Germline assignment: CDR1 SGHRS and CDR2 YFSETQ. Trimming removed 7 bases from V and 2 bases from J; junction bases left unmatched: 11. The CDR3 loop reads CASWGSGGTYTDTQYF. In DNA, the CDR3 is TGCGCCAGCTGGGGGAGCGGGGGGACCTACACAGATACGCAGTATTTT.